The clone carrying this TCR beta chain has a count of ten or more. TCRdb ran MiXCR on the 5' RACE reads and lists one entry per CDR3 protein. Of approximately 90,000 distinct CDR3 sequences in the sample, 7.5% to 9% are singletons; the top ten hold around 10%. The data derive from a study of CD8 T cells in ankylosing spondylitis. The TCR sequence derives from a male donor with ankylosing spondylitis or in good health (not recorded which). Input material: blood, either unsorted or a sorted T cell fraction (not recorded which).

CDR3 residues: CASSQAQGQGLTYEQYF. As DNA, the CDR3 is TGCGCCAGCAGCCAAGCCCAGGGACAGGGGTTGACCTACGAGCAGTACTTC. V usage is TRBV4-3 and J usage is TRBJ2-7; TRBD1 matches 10 bases. The CDR3 covers 17 residues. CDR1 is LGHNA and CDR2 is YSLEER in the germline V gene. V gave up 1 base and J gave up 2 bases; unmatched junction bases: 8.